The rows below give T cell receptor beta chains drawn from one sample of a study of a mutant IDH1 vaccine in newly diagnosed glioma. Their cognate antigens are unknown. TCRdb keeps only in-frame clones here, not all; method: immunoSEQ multiplex PCR. The repertoire holds about 36,000 clones, 75% seen once, with about 9.6% in the top ten. The sample was PBMCs, taken from a glioma patient whose treatment included an IDH1 peptide vaccine. The source is a man between 35 and 55 years old with glioma. CDR3s include the opening cysteine and the closing phenylalanine or tryptophan. The D gene is left open where the match is weak. The size of a clone is reported for some rows only, either as once, few or many, or as a class for expanded clones.

>-|-|TRBJ1-2|TRBV18
CASSPLTRGKNYGYTF
TGTGCCAGCTCACCACTTACCCGGGGGAAGAACTATGGCTACACCTTC
>few|TRBD1|TRBJ1-2|TRBV19
CASAGTGDGYTF
TGTGCCAGTGCCGGGACAGGGGATGGCTACACCTTC
>-|-|TRBJ2-1|TRBV6-5
CASSSRQAGGYNEQFF
TGTGCCAGCAGTTCGCGACAGGCCGGTGGGTACAATGAGCAGTTCTTC
>-|-|TRBJ2-3|TRBV28
CASRPTGTDTQYF
TGTGCCAGCAGACCTACGGGCACAGATACGCAGTATTTT
>few|-|TRBJ1-5|TRBV7-2
CASSLALNQPQHF
TGTGCCAGCAGCTTAGCCCTTAATCAGCCCCAGCATTTT
>-|-|TRBJ2-7|TRBV29-1
CSVAFFNEQYF
TGCAGCGTTGCCTTCTTCAACGAGCAGTACTTC
>-|-|TRBJ2-1|TRBV5-1
CASSLMGPSSYNEQFF
TGCGCCAGCAGCTTGATGGGACCGAGTTCCTACAATGAGCAGTTCTTC
>-|-|TRBJ2-3|TRBV4-3
CASSQVGTGGGFGDTQYF
TGCGCCAGCAGCCAAGTGGGTACTGGGGGAGGTTTCGGAGATACGCAGTATTTT
>-|-|TRBJ2-6|TRBV19
CASSISGANVLTF
TGTGCCAGTAGTATATCTGGGGCCAACGTCCTGACTTTC
>-|-|TRBJ1-2|TRBV6-1
CASRAGVGYTF
TGTGCCAGCAGGGCGGGGGTTGGCTACACCTTC
>-|TRBD1|TRBJ2-2|TRBV18
CASSPDRGTTGELFF
TGTGCCAGCTCACCCGACAGGGGGACCACCGGGGAGCTGTTTTTT
>-|-|TRBJ2-5|TRBV2
CASSELEGGGTQYF
TGTGCCAGCAGTGAACTTGAGGGCGGCGGGACCCAGTACTTC
>-|TRBD2|TRBJ2-2|TRBV4-3
CASSTIAGDTGELFF
TGCGCCAGCAGCACGATAGCGGGAGATACCGGGGAGCTGTTTTTT
>-|-|TRBJ1-5|TRBV2
CASSSGSAQHF
TGTGCCAGCAGCTCGGGGTCCGCCCAGCATTTT
>once|-|TRBJ2-1|TRBV5-5
CASSPRWADNEQFF
TGTGCCAGCAGCCCCCGGTGGGCAGACAATGAGCAGTTCTTC
>-|-|TRBJ2-1|TRBV7-9
CASSLAWGSYNEQFF
TGTGCCAGCAGCCTCGCATGGGGATCCTACAATGAGCAGTTCTTC
>-|-|TRBJ2-3|TRBV12-5
CASGGGTDTQYF
TGTGCTAGTGGCGGGGGCACAGATACGCAGTATTTT
>-|-|TRBJ1-2|TRBV11-2
CASSFGGLNGYTF
TGTGCCAGCAGCTTCGGGGGATTAAATGGCTACACCTTC
>-|TRBD1|TRBJ2-5|TRBV9
CASSVDGTGRGQETQYF
TGTGCCAGCAGCGTAGATGGGACAGGGAGGGGGCAAGAGACCCAGTACTTC
>once|TRBD1|TRBJ2-7|TRBV29-1
CSVATGNEQYF
TGCAGCGTCGCGACAGGGAACGAGCAGTACTTC
>-|-|TRBJ2-1|TRBV10-1
CASSERADNGQFF
TGCGCCAGCAGTGAGCGGGCCGACAATGGGCAGTTCTTC
>medium-sized|TRBD2|TRBJ2-7|TRBV4-1
CASSLPLAGGGEQYF
TGCGCCAGCAGCCTTCCACTAGCGGGAGGTGGCGAGCAGTACTTC
>-|TRBD1|TRBJ1-1|TRBV5-1
CASSLVGRGQTEAFF
TGCGCCAGCAGCTTGGTGGGCAGGGGACAGACTGAAGCTTTCTTT
>-|TRBD2|TRBJ2-3|TRBV7-9
CASSPRGSGMDTQYF
TGTGCCAGCAGCCCCCGGGGTAGCGGGATGGATACGCAGTATTTT
>-|-|TRBJ2-7|TRBV27
CASSPIPVQGPNEQYF
TGTGCCAGCAGTCCCATACCCGTACAGGGACCAAACGAGCAGTACTTC
>once|TRBD2|TRBJ2-3|TRBV5-4
CASHSPGLVTDTQYF
TGTGCCAGCCACTCGCCGGGACTAGTGACAGATACGCAGTATTTT
>few|-|TRBJ2-2|TRBV7-2
CASSFRWDTGELFF
TGTGCCAGCAGCTTCCGGTGGGACACCGGGGAGCTGTTTTTT
>-|TRBD1|TRBJ2-1|TRBV5-4
CASSLGTGYNEQFF
TGTGCCAGCAGCTTGGGGACAGGGTACAATGAGCAGTTCTTC
>-|TRBD2|TRBJ2-1|TRBV5-4
CASSLGGGLAARNEQFF
TGTGCCAGCAGCTTGGGTGGGGGACTAGCGGCTCGGAATGAGCAGTTCTTC
>-|-|TRBJ2-2|TRBV11-1
CASSLEAALKGELFF
TGTGCCAGCAGCTTAGAGGCGGCTCTTAAAGGGGAGCTGTTTTTT
>-|TRBD2|TRBJ2-3|TRBV7-2
CASSLERASGPPADTQYF
TGTGCCAGCAGCTTAGAACGGGCTAGCGGGCCGCCCGCAGATACGCAGTATTTT
>-|-|TRBJ2-5|TRBV19
CASSFQAGAQETQYF
TGTGCCAGTAGTTTCCAAGCCGGGGCCCAAGAGACCCAGTACTTC
>-|-|TRBJ2-5|TRBV5-1
CASSAIGETQYF
TGCGCCAGCAGCGCCATTGGAGAGACCCAGTACTTC
>-|-|TRBJ1-2|TRBV11-2
CASSWPGKNGYTF
TGTGCCAGCAGCTGGCCGGGGAAAAATGGCTACACCTTC
>-|TRBD2|TRBJ2-3|TRBV18
CASSPYLAGGGSDTQYF
TGTGCCAGCTCACCATATCTAGCGGGAGGAGGATCAGATACGCAGTATTTT
>medium-sized|-|TRBJ1-5|TRBV2
CASMGVTNVEPQHF
TGTGCCAGCATGGGAGTGACGAATGTGGAGCCCCAGCATTTT
>few|-|TRBJ2-5|TRBV5-1
CASSLGRQETQYF
TGCGCCAGCAGCTTGGGCAGACAAGAGACCCAGTACTTC
>-|-|TRBJ1-1|TRBV5-1
CASSFNRNTEAFF
TGCGCCAGCAGCTTCAATCGGAACACTGAAGCTTTCTTT
>-|TRBD2|TRBJ2-1|TRBV6-6
CASSYPGLGYNEQFF
TGTGCCAGCAGTTACCCGGGACTAGGGTACAATGAGCAGTTCTTC
>-|TRBD1|TRBJ2-5|TRBV7-2
CASSWGTARGETQYF
TGTGCCAGCAGCTGGGGGACAGCCAGGGGAGAGACCCAGTACTTC
>-|-|TRBJ2-7|TRBV7-9
CASSPRGSYEQYF
TGTGCCAGCAGCCCTAGAGGCAGCTACGAGCAGTACTTC
>-|-|TRBJ2-5|TRBV27
CASSTTGWGETQYF
TGTGCCAGCAGTACAACAGGGTGGGGAGAGACCCAGTACTTC
>few|TRBD1|TRBJ2-1|TRBV5-1
CASTRGGTGQYEQFF
TGCGCCAGCACCCGGGGCGGGACAGGGCAGTATGAGCAGTTCTTC
>-|-|TRBJ2-6|TRBV11-3
CASSPSGANVLTF
TGTGCCAGCAGCCCCTCTGGGGCCAACGTCCTGACTTTC
>-|TRBD1|TRBJ2-3|TRBV6-1
CASWDRTDTQYF
TGTGCCAGCTGGGACAGGACAGATACGCAGTATTTT
>-|-|TRBJ2-1|TRBV19
CASSNLEEYNEQFF
TGTGCCAGTAGTAACTTGGAGGAGTACAATGAGCAGTTCTTC
>-|-|TRBJ1-2|TRBV6-5
CASSYSGKGYGYTF
TGTGCCAGCAGTTACTCGGGGAAGGGATATGGCTACACCTTC
>-|TRBD2|TRBJ2-1|TRBV19
CASSIRGSSHEQFF
TGTGCCAGTAGTATACGCGGGAGCTCCCATGAGCAGTTCTTC
>-|-|TRBJ2-2|TRBV7-8
CASSPWRRTGELFF
TGTGCCAGCAGCCCCTGGCGTCGAACCGGGGAGCTGTTTTTT